This T cell receptor (beta chain) was obtained from a study of CD8+CD57+ T cells in acquired aplastic anemia (dated by TCRdb to the late 2010s). Regarding the research as a whole: A mean of roughly 2.9 ug of DNA, ranging from roughly 0.2 to 27.4 ug, was extracted from sorted CD4+ and CD8+ cells. For healthy donor samples, the average read count was around 9.8 million for CD4+ cells and around 12 million for CD8+ cells.

In the study, sorted CD4+ and CD8+ blood T cells from patients with severe aplastic anemia and from healthy subjects underwent deep sequencing of TCR repertoires. Ficoll-Paque density gradient centrifugation was used to isolate peripheral blood mononuclear cells. Before DNA extraction, CD4+ and CD8+ T cells were sorted by FACS or by magnetic beads. The paper's findings and limits, for the study overall: Around 28 CD8+ CDR3 sequences were found to be shared between patients and controls, but these sequences appeared to be highly expressed in patients and within the immunodominant clones of the patients. No significant difference in CD8+ Simpson's diversity was found between patients and healthy controls (P=0.060).

Taken from cysteine to phenylalanine, the CDR3 has 15 residues. Only CDR3 DNA remains: 45 bases, in frame from the first base. The germline V gene specifies ENHRY as CDR1 and SYGVKD as CDR2. Relative to germline, V is missing 5 bases and J is missing 4 bases, with 8 bases of the junction outside any gene match. Genomic DNA served as template for TCR beta VDJ combination and CDR3 sequence profiling. TCR repertoire sequencing was run on an Illumina HiSeq 2000. The authors' analysis ran thus. TRBV/TRBJ rearrangement plots, CDR3 size and DJ length profiles, and Simpson's diversity index were used to assess repertoires. Whichever DNA sequence was most abundant in the deep sequencing data was defined as the immunodominant clone. CDR3 amino acid sequences were screened for sharing across subjects and compared with published repertoires and the VDJdb database. TCRdb applied fastp at Q25 and MiXCR to the public reads, then kept only in-frame beta chains. Each entry is one CDR3 protein sequence, shown with its most common DNA and genes. None of the V and J calls come from the authors' own analysis; TCRdb made them. Across this sample there are 35,000 to 45,000 distinct CDR3 sequences, with around 82% seen only once. The top ten hold about 23% of the sample.

Worth noting for this clonotype: Its antigen remains undetermined. There are no base qualities to consult, and no much larger clone falls within one base.

Material for sequencing was sorted CD4+, CD8+, or CD8+CD57+ T cells (not recorded which) from PBMCs. The chain is encoded by TRBV10-3 joined to TRBJ1-2; 9 bases in between match TRBD1. This TCR came from a human donor in good health, serving as a control. The nucleotide sequence is TGTGCCATCAGTATCACCGGGACAGGGCTCTATGGCTACACCTTC. It encodes CAISITGTGLYGYTF.